The rows below give T cell receptor beta chains drawn from one sample of a study of T cells in Graves' hyperthyroidism and ophthalmopathy. MiXCR, applied by TCRdb to the multiplex PCR reads, yields one record per CDR3 protein. Of around 500,000 distinct CDR3 sequences in the sample, roughly 15% are singletons; the top ten hold less than 30%. Sequenced input: blood. Every receptor here comes from a woman under 40 with Graves' ophthalmopathy. CDR3s include the opening cysteine and the closing phenylalanine or tryptophan. Fields, in order: J gene, D gene, V gene, CDR3 protein. The D gene is left open where the match is weak.

J gene: TRBJ2-5
D gene: .
V gene: TRBV12-3/TRBV12-4
CDR3 protein: CASSLSQHGRGKRGTQYF

J gene: TRBJ2-1
D gene: TRBD2
V gene: TRBV7-9
CDR3 protein: CASRSGLAGWGAYNEQFF

J gene: TRBJ2-7
D gene: .
V gene: TRBV7-8
CDR3 protein: CASSFNPGSTYEQYF

J gene: TRBJ2-5
D gene: .
V gene: TRBV15
CDR3 protein: CATKLDRLEETQYF

J gene: TRBJ2-2
D gene: TRBD2
V gene: TRBV11-2
CDR3 protein: CASSSIAGNTGELFF

J gene: TRBJ2-7
D gene: .
V gene: TRBV20-1
CDR3 protein: CSARPRGEQYF

J gene: TRBJ1-2
D gene: .
V gene: TRBV20-1
CDR3 protein: CSATQEGGTYGYTF

J gene: TRBJ2-7
D gene: TRBD1
V gene: TRBV28
CDR3 protein: CASSQTGGQGLWEQYF

J gene: TRBJ2-7
D gene: .
V gene: TRBV6-1
CDR3 protein: CANSPLTSYEQYF

J gene: TRBJ2-2
D gene: TRBD1
V gene: TRBV11-1
CDR3 protein: CASSLGGQANTGELFF

J gene: TRBJ1-5
D gene: .
V gene: TRBV2
CDR3 protein: CASSGPTGLGQPQHF

J gene: TRBJ2-7
D gene: .
V gene: TRBV27
CDR3 protein: CASSLFARSSYEQYF

J gene: TRBJ2-1
D gene: TRBD2
V gene: TRBV20-1
CDR3 protein: CSAGILTGGEQFF

J gene: TRBJ2-1
D gene: TRBD2
V gene: TRBV5-1
CDR3 protein: CASSLVLAKDEQFF

J gene: TRBJ2-5
D gene: TRBD1
V gene: TRBV6-2/TRBV6-3
CDR3 protein: CASSYPDRVIQETQYF

J gene: TRBJ2-1
D gene: .
V gene: TRBV28
CDR3 protein: CASTPGDGRDNEQFF

J gene: TRBJ2-1
D gene: TRBD2
V gene: TRBV11-1
CDR3 protein: CASSAGLAGSPYNEQFF

J gene: TRBJ2-7
D gene: .
V gene: TRBV15
CDR3 protein: CATSRDPQGPEQYF

J gene: TRBJ2-7
D gene: .
V gene: TRBV29-1
CDR3 protein: CSVVTLLAEQYF

J gene: TRBJ2-3
D gene: TRBD2
V gene: TRBV11-2
CDR3 protein: CASSLAPSGRAGDTQYF

J gene: TRBJ1-5
D gene: .
V gene: TRBV6-1
CDR3 protein: CASSPRTDPSNQPQHF